One sample yielded the 12 T cell receptor beta chains listed below, sequenced in a study of human thymus T cells (dated by TCRdb to 2018 to 2020). Thymus tissue was obtained as surgical resects removed during corrective cardiac surgery. The method was the immunoSEQ multiplex PCR assay. Held by TCRdb, this immuneACCESS table contains in-frame sequences only and omits some clones. Under half of the omission traces to an unresolved V gene where checked; the cause of the rest is unknown. Here the sample has roughly 130,000 clones; around 94% occur a single time. Clones ranked in the top ten supply roughly 0.024% of the sample. The sequenced sample consisted of thymus tissue. Receptor source: a boy under three years old with a congenital heart defect but otherwise immunologically healthy.

The chain employs TRBV28 and TRBJ1-3, with D perhaps matching TRBD1 (6 bases). Looked up from germline, CDR1 is MDHEN and CDR2 is SYDVKM. There are 18 residues in the CDR3. Trimming took 6 bases from V and 0 from J, leaving 21 bases between them. In DNA form, the CDR3 reads TGTGCCAGCAGACCGCCCCCCGGGACACATCTCTCTGGAAACACCATATATTTT. Protein sequence: CASRPPPGTHLSGNTIYF.

The rearrangement uses TRBV5-6 and TRBJ1-2, with 7 bases aligning to TRBD1. Germline CDR1 and CDR2: SGHDT and YYEEEE. The ends lost 2 bases at V and 3 bases at J; junction bases unmatched: 4. This CDR3 is built from 14 residues. CDR3 sequence: CASSFGRGDYGYTF. In DNA, the CDR3 is TGTGCCAGCAGCTTCGGCAGGGGGGACTATGGCTACACCTTC.

The V call is TRBV19, the J call TRBJ1-2, with D perhaps matching TRBD1 (5 bases). Per the germline V gene, CDR1 is LNHDA and CDR2 is SQIVND (reference sequence). The V and J ends lost 6 bases and 0 bases respectively, with 11 bases between them. The CDR3 has 14 residues. The CDR3 sequence is CASRRGGPNYGYTF. The DNA for the CDR3 is TGTGCCAGTAGGAGGGGAGGACCTAACTATGGCTACACCTTC.

Written as DNA, the CDR3 is TGTGCCAGCAGTTTATGGGGGACAGGGTCCTATGGCTACACCTTC. Translated: CASSLWGTGSYGYTF. The chain combines TRBV28 with TRBJ1-2; 9 nucleotides align to TRBD1. The CDR3 runs 15 residues. Per germline, CDR1 MDHEN and CDR2 SYDVKM. J gave up 4 bases and V 0 bases, and 3 bases lay outside the gene matches.

The genes are TRBV30 and TRBJ2-7; 7 nucleotides match TRBD1. The V segment lost 0 bases and the J segment 2 bases; nucleotides outside the gene matches: 4. Germline V CDR1 and CDR2: GTSNPN, SVGIG (reference sequence). CDR3 length: 14 residues. The CDR3 loop reads CAWSVWQGAYEQYF. Here the CDR3 DNA reads TGTGCCTGGAGTGTATGGCAGGGGGCCTACGAGCAGTACTTC.

The chain has TRBV4-2 and TRBJ2-7; D not resolved. Deletions cut 0 bases from V and 1 base from J, with 7 bases between. From germline, CDR1 is LGHNA and CDR2 YNFKEQ. The CDR3 totals 14 residues. In nucleotides, the CDR3 is TGTGCCAGCAGCCAAGAAAAGCTTTCCTACGAGCAGTACTTC. Protein: CASSQEKLSYEQYF.

CDR3: CASSSQETQYF. The DNA for the CDR3 is TGTGCCAGCAGCTCGCAAGAGACCCAGTACTTC. This chain joins TRBV7-9 and TRBJ2-5; unclear D gene. The CDR3 extends over 11 amino acids. The V and J ends lost 4 bases and 2 bases respectively, with 2 bases between them. Germline V gives CDR1 SEHNR, CDR2 FQNEAQ (reference sequence).

The chain links TRBV7-2 to TRBJ1-3, with D possibly matching TRBD1 (5 bases). V was clipped by 2 bases and J by 2 bases, with 13 bases between them. Germline V gene data show CDR1 as SGHTA and CDR2 as FQGNSA. This CDR3 comprises 16 residues. The CDR3 nucleotides are TGTGCCAGCAGCTTACGTCCGGGGGTCGCTGGAAACACCATATATTTT. Translating gives CASSLRPGVAGNTIYF.

Of note for this clone: A read error may produce the germline difference seen at one junction end. This sequence joins TRBV5-8 and TRBJ1-2; no clear D gene. CDR1 SGHTS and CDR2 YDEGEE come from the germline V gene. The CDR3 totals 8 residues. CDR3 DNA sequence: TGTGCCAGCAGCTTGGGGCCCTTC. This gives the protein CASSLGPF.

The chain combines TRBV14 with TRBJ1-1; D not certain. CDR1 is SGHDN and CDR2 is FVKESK in the germline V gene. Trimming pared 1 base from V and 1 base from J, leaving 4 bases between. This CDR3 region has 13 residues. CDR3 sequence reads: CASSQGGNTEAFF. CDR3 DNA: TGTGCCAGCAGCCAAGGCGGGAACACTGAAGCTTTCTTT.

CDR3 residues: CASSLGGGGGPNHTDTQYF. The CDR3 nucleotides are TGTGCCAGCAGCTTAGGCGGTGGGGGGGGCCCGAACCACACAGATACGCAGTATTTT. The V and J genes are TRBV7-9 and TRBJ2-3, with D maybe TRBD2 (7 bases). Germline CDR1 reads SEHNR; CDR2 reads FQNEAQ (reference sequence). This CDR3 region has 19 residues. The V end lost 1 base, the J end lost 2 bases, and 22 bases lay between the germline ends.

This chain links TRBV4-3 with TRBJ2-5, with D possibly TRBD2 on 6 matching bases. This CDR3 comprises 16 residues. Germline V lookup: CDR1 LGHNA, CDR2 YSLEER. Trimming removed 4 bases from V and 9 bases from J, with 24 bases in between. The CDR3 loop is CASSRRWGEGTAPQYF. The CDR3 DNA reads as TGCGCCAGCAGCCGGAGGTGGGGGGAAGGTACCGCGCCCCAGTACTTC.